This T cell receptor (beta chain) was recorded in a study of cytomegalovirus exposure and HLA in healthy donors (dated by TCRdb to the late 2010s). About the full investigation: In an earlier analysis of fewer than 750 of the donors, 276 Gb of sequence data and approximately 100 million unique TCR beta sequences from some 170 million T cells were reported. An early release that covered 500 to 800 HLA-typed donors contained approximately 320 gigabases of sequencing data and 80 million or so unique TCR sequences. Of the roughly 400 genotyped donors, around 81% fell in the genetic ancestry cluster associated with self-reported Caucasian donors. The study was designed to test whether signatures of past pathogen exposure could be identified by cataloging public T cell receptors. The study used immunosequencing to profile the T cell repertoires of hundreds of subjects and linked those repertoires to cytomegalovirus serostatus. In addition to the first cohort of hundreds of subjects, a separate validation cohort of 100 to 150 different subjects was used. The study combined high-throughput TCR immunosequencing, statistical association of individual TCRs with disease status, and machine learning to predict cytomegalovirus infection status. In a later analysis, previously published TCR beta repertoires from 670 or so donors were re-analyzed and high-resolution HLA genotyping was added so that TCR occurrence patterns could be studied. The later analysis used no new phenotypic data to find candidate immune exposures, relying instead on TCR beta sequences and their occurrence across donors. In an earlier analysis of a few hundred of the donors, high-throughput TCR beta sequencing was used to judge whether each TCR beta V gene segment behaved as functional or pseudogenic. Donor age, sex, ethnicity and CMV serostatus were collected together with the repertoire data. In a later genetic analysis, genome-wide SNP genotypes for about 55% of the roughly 700 donors were used, and that subset was treated as a discovery cohort. Every repertoire in the discovery cohort had been generated on one and the same sequencing platform. HLA typing covered class I and class II loci at four-digit resolution. Typing coverage differed by locus: A, B, C, DRB1 and DQB1 were typed in about 620-640 donors, DQA1 in approximately 520, DPA1 in roughly 590, and DPB1 in 400 to 490. About five DR-DQ haplotypes were treated as single units for association and clustering because of strong linkage in the cohort. Across approximately 400 genotyped donors of the cohort, an average of about 240,000 unique TCR beta nucleotide sequences per donor were sequenced, and roughly 17% of those sequences were non-productive. Results the study describes overall, beyond this receptor: Linkage disequilibrium might explain the correlated functional status among segregating V segments, but an unknown experimental factor could not be ruled out. According to the authors, the approach could potentially be generalized to other disease states and immunological phenotypes. At a false discovery rate of 0.05, a later analysis linked about 16,000 TCR beta sequences to specific HLA alleles. A few of the identified cytomegalovirus-associated TCR beta chains were confirmed in vitro to be specific for cytomegalovirus antigens. The classifier was reported to diagnose cytomegalovirus status with high specificity and sensitivity in both the original cohort and the validation cohort. Because HLA typing was unavailable for some donors at each locus, only the typed subset was used in association tests. Assigning TCR associations to individual alleles was difficult when HLA alleles, especially DR and DQ, strongly co-occurred. Most TCR sequences were seen in very few donors, while some public TCRs were found in many individuals. A further reported finding was that TCR beta sequences accurately predicted the HLA-A and HLA-B alleles for most subjects in the first cohort. An association between a missense DCLRE1C variant and V-gene and J-gene trimming of TCR beta chains was found in a later genetic analysis and replicated in an independent cohort. In an earlier analysis of about 540 of the donors, most TCR beta V segments were observed in productive rearrangements about 90% or about 30% of the time, broadly matching IMGT annotations. This cohort had only TCR beta chains sequenced, and the lack of alpha or paired-chain data limited which features could be detected. A cluster of highly shared sequence variants was judged likely to be a technical artifact of the sequencing pipeline. Roughly 15 rarely observed V segments, including chromosome 9 orphons, were excluded from the earlier analysis of about 500 of the donors because counts were too low. In a later analysis, the rate of TCR association differed among HLA loci, with DRB1 alleles having the most associated TCRs and HLA-C alleles having the fewest. Compared with equally common non-associated chains, HLA-associated TCR beta chains in a later analysis were more clonally expanded and had lower generation probabilities. In a later analysis, several top co-occurrence clusters were reported to appear linked to parvovirus B19, influenza, CMV and Epstein-Barr virus. The 87-base-pair reads could not distinguish some IMGT-functional V segments, including TRBV6-2 and TRBV6-3, so those segments were excluded. Presence/absence analyses assumed roughly uniform sequencing depth across donors, an assumption that may not hold. According to a later analysis, most CMV-associated TCR beta chains appeared to be HLA-restricted, and the HLA associations seemed to be driven largely by CMV exposure. Compared with the approximately 720-donor mean, donors in an Asian-associated ancestry cluster had fewer N-insertions in productive TCRs, according to a later genetic analysis. A total of about 150 TCR beta chains were listed by the study as associated with cytomegalovirus. Immune exposure information for the cohort was limited to CMV serostatus.

Remarks on this clone: The clone's antigen remains unknown. Per-nucleotide qualities are absent, and no much larger clonotype sits a single base away.

CDR1 SGDLS and CDR2 YYNGEE are derived from the germline V gene. Including cysteine and phenylalanine, the CDR3 has 15 amino acids. The kept DNA is CDR3 alone, 45 bases in frame from the first base. V and J are trimmed by 4 bases and 6 bases, and the gene matches miss 9 bases of the junction. The library was obtained by the immunoSEQ multiplex PCR assay. The multiplex PCR relied on a mix of 60 forward primers for TCR Vbeta segments and 13 reverse primers for TCR Jbeta segments. The CDR3 region of rearranged TCR beta genes was amplified from genomic DNA by a multiplex PCR assay. The amplified TCR beta libraries were sequenced on the Illumina HiSeq System as 87-base-pair reads. The study's own analysis went as follows. A later analysis tallied around 87 million unique TCR beta chains across the 700 or so repertoires, and 10 million to 11 million of those chains were shared by two or more donors. To remove PCR and sequencing errors, raw reads were error-corrected and collapsed into unique sequences using a nearest-neighbor algorithm that merged closely related sequences. Alignment of CDR3 sequences to IMGT reference sequences was used to assign V, D and J gene segments. For a sequence to be retained, at least a six-nucleotide match to both a V gene segment and a J gene segment was required. Rearrangements were called productive when the CDR3 lacked stop codons and stayed in frame with V and J; all others were non-productive. CDR3 was defined according to IMGT convention as the region running from the second conserved V-encoded cysteine to the conserved J-encoded phenylalanine. The earlier analysis of roughly 590 of the donors excluded sequences that lacked an unambiguous match to a single V gene segment. In an earlier analysis of 587 of the donors, V segments were called functional above 56.7% productive rearrangements and were called segregating when the between-donor standard deviation exceeded 5%. A statistical classification framework was built for diagnosing cytomegalovirus status from the catalog of TCR beta chain sequences. In a later analysis, V and J genes were assigned by comparing TCR nucleotide sequences against IMGT/GENE-DB human TR gene sequences. Using the TCRdist pipeline, a later analysis assigned CDR3 sequences along with most-parsimonious VDJ recombination scenarios. In a later analysis, every TCR beta chain was defined by the combination of its CDR3 amino acid sequence and its V-gene family, and reads without a unique V-gene family were dropped. A later analysis removed 600 or so highly shared, low-generation-probability nucleotide sequences to deal with suspected cross-contamination and a sequencing artifact. A later analysis calculated a clonal expansion index for each public chain from normalized within-repertoire ranks of inferred template counts. In a later analysis, generation probabilities were computed with a VDJ recombination model fitted to out-of-frame rearrangements, and the resulting probabilities were checked against IGoR. Hypergeometric tests were used in a later analysis to score TCR-TCR, TCR-HLA and TCR-CMV co-occurrence, with a repertoire-size bias correction applied to the TCR pairs. False discovery rates were estimated in a later analysis by permuting HLA or CMV assignments 20 times. In a later analysis, co-occurring TCRs were grouped using DBSCAN, with TCRdist sequence similarity added in when clustering inside HLA-allele-positive subsets. Repertoires with fewer than 30,000 or more than 120,000 public chains, plus five repertoires with anomalous nucleotide sharing, were excluded from co-occurrence clustering. TCRdb stores this immuneACCESS table with in-frame sequences only. Part of the clones is absent; in the studies checked, under half of the shortfall reflects unresolved V genes, and no reason is known for the rest. V and J calls and clone size are those listed in that table; D and trimming were worked out from the DNA. The sample table holds about 140,000 clones, of which 80% were seen once. Together, the top ten hold around 1.2% of the sample.

The cohort consisted of some 730 healthy bone marrow donors. All cohort members were sampled while nominally healthy, although unrecorded immune exposures were likely present. The donor was CMV seropositive and was included in the group of approximately 310 seropositive cohort members. A peripheral blood sample was collected from each donor, and TCR beta sequencing was performed on peripheral blood mononuclear cells. The Qiagen DNeasy Blood Extraction Kit was used to extract genomic DNA from the blood cell samples. This receptor chain uses TRBV9 and TRBJ1-2, and 10 junction bases match TRBD1. The sequenced sample was PBMCs. The clonotype originates from a male donor in good health and CMV-seropositive. The CDR3 region reads CASSTARDRGNGYTF. Here is the DNA: TGTGCCAGCAGCACCGCCCGGGACAGGGGTAATGGCTACACCTTC.